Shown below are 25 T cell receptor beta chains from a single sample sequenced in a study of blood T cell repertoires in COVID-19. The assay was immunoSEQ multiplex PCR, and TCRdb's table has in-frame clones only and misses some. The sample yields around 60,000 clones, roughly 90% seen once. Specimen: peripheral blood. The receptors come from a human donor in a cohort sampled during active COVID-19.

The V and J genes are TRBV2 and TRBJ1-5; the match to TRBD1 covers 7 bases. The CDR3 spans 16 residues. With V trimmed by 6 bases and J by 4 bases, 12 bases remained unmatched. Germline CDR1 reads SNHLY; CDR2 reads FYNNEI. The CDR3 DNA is TGTGCCAGCAGCCACGACAGGGACCTCCGGAATCAGCCCCAGCATTTT. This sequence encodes CASSHDRDLRNQPQHF. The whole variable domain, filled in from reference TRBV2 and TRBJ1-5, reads EPEVTQTPSHQVTQMGQEVILRCVPISNHLYFYWYRQILGQKVEFLVSFYNNEISEKSEIFDDQFSVERPDGSNFTLKIRSTKLEDSAMYFCASSHDRDLRNQPQHFGDGTRLSIL.

CDR3 sequence: CASNYKVVAGVNEQFF. The CDR3 DNA reads TGTGCCAGCAACTACAAGGTAGTAGCGGGAGTTAATGAGCAGTTCTTC. The V gene is TRBV7-8, the J gene TRBJ2-1; 9 bases are shared with TRBD2. Germline V CDR1 and CDR2: SGHVS, FQNEAQ. J lost 7 bases, V lost 7 bases, and 14 bases had no gene match. This CDR3 region has 16 residues.

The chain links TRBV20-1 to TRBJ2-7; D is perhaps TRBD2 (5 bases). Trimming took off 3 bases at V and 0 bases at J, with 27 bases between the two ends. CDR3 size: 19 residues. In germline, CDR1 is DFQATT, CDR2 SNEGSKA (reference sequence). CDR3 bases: TGCAGTGCTAGTGGTCGACATGGGAGCGAAGCGTGGCTCTCCTACGAGCAGTACTTC. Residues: CSASGRHGSEAWLSYEQYF.

CDR3 amino acids: CASRDEATSYGTQYF. Here the CDR3 DNA reads TGCGCCAGCAGGGATGAAGCAACTAGCTATGGGACCCAGTACTTC. The rearrangement links TRBV5-1 to TRBJ2-5, with a weak D call TRBD2 (6 bases). The CDR3 length is 15 residues. V gave up 5 bases and J gave up 7 bases, with 21 bases separating them. The V gene's germline CDR1 is SGHRS and CDR2 YFSETQ.

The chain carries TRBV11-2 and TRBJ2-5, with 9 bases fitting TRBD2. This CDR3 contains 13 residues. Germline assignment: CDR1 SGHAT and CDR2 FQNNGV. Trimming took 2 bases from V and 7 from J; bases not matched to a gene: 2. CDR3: CASSLSAGGTQYF. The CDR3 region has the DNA TGTGCCAGCAGCTTATCAGCGGGGGGGACCCAGTACTTC.

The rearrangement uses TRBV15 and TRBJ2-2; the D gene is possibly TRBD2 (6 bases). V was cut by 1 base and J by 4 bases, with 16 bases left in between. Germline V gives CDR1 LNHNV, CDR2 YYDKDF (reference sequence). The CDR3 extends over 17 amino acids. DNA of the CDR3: TGTGCCACCAGCAGAGCTTCCCCCACCGGGGGCACCGGGGAGCTGTTTTTT. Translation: CATSRASPTGGTGELFF. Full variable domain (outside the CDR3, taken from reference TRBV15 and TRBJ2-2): DAMVIQNPRYQVTQFGKPVTLSCSQTLNHNVMYWYQQKSSQAPKLLFHYYDKDFNNEADTPDNFQSRRPNTSFCFLDIRSPGLGDTAMYLCATSRASPTGGTGELFFGEGSRLTVL.

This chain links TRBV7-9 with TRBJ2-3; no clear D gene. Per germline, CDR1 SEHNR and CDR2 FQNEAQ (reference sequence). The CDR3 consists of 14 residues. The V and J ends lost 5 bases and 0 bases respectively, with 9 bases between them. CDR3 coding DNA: TGTGCCAGCAGCGGCTCCGTGAGCACAGATACGCAGTATTTT. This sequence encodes CASSGSVSTDTQYF.

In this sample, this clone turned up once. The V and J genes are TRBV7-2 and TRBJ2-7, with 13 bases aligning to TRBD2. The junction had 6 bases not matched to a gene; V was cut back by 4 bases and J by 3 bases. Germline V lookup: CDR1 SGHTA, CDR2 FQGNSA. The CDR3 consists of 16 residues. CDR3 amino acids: CASSWTRLAGGYEQYF. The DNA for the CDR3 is TGTGCCAGCAGCTGGACCCGACTAGCGGGAGGCTACGAGCAGTACTTC.

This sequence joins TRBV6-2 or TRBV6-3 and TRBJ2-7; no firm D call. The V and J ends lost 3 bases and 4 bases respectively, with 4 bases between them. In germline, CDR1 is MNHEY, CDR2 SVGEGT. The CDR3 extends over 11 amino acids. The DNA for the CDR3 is TGTGCCAGCAGTTATCTATACGAGCAGTACTTC. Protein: CASSYLYEQYF.

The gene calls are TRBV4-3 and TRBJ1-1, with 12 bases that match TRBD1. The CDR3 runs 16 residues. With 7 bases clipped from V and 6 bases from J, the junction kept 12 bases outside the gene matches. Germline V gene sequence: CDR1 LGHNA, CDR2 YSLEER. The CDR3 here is CASTAGTGGDSPEAFF. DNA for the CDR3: TGCGCCAGCACCGCCGGGACAGGGGGCGACAGCCCTGAAGCTTTCTTT.

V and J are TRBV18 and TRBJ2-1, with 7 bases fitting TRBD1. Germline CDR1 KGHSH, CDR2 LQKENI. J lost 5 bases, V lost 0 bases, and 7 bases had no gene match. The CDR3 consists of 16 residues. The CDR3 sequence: CASSPPTGAQDNEQFF. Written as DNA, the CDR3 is TGTGCCAGCTCACCACCTACAGGGGCCCAAGACAATGAGCAGTTCTTC.

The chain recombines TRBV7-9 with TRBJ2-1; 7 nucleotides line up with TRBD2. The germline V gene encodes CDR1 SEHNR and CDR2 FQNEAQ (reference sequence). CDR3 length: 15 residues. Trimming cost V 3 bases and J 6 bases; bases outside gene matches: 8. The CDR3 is CASSFGWGGINEQFF. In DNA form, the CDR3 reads TGTGCCAGCAGCTTCGGGTGGGGAGGGATCAATGAGCAGTTCTTC.

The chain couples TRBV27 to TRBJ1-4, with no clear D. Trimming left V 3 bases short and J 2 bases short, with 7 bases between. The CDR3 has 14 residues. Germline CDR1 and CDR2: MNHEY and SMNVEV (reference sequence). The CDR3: CASSFGGTNEKLFF. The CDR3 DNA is TGTGCCAGCAGTTTCGGCGGGACTAATGAAAAACTGTTTTTT.

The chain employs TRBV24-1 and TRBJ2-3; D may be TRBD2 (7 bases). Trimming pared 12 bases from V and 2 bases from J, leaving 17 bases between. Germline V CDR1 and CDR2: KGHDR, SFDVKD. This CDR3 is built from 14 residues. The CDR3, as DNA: TGTGCCGTCGGGAGGAGGGGGGCCACAGATACGCAGTATTTT. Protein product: CAVGRRGATDTQYF.

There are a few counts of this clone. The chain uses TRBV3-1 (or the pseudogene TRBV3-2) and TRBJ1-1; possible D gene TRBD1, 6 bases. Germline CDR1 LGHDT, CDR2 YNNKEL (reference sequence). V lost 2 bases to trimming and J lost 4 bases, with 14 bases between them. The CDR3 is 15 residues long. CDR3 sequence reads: CASSQMGHVATEAFF. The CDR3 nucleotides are TGTGCCAGCAGCCAAATGGGACACGTTGCCACTGAAGCTTTCTTT.

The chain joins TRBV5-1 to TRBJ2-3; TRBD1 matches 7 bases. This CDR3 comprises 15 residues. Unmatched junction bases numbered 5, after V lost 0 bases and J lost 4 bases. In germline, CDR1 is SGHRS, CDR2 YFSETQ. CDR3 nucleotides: TGCGCCAGCAGCTTGGTAGACCAGGGGGCAGATACGCAGTATTTT. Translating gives CASSLVDQGADTQYF.

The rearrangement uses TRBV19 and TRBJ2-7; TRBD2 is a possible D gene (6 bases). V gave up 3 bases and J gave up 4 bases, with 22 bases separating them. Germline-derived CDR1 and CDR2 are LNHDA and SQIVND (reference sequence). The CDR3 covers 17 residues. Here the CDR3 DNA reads TGTGCCAGTAGTATTGGGACTCCCAGGACGGAGTGGTACGAGCAGTACTTC. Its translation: CASSIGTPRTEWYEQYF.

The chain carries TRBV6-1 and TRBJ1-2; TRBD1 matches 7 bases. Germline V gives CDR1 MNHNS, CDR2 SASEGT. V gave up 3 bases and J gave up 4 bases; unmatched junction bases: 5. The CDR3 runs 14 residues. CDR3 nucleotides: TGTGCCAGCAGTGATACAGGGGATTTCTATGGCTACACCTTC. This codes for CASSDTGDFYGYTF.

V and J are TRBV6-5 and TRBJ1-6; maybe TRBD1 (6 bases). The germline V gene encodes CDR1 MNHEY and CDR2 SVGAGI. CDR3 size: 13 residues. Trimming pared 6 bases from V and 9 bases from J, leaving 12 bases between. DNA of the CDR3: TGTGCCAGCAGGCAGGGGCGTACTTCACCCCTCCACTTT. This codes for CASRQGRTSPLHF.

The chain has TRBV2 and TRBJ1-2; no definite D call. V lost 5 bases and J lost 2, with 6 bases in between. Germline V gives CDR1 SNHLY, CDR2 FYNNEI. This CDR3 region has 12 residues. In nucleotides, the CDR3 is TGTGCCAGCAGTTACAGCAACTATGGCTACACCTTC. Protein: CASSYSNYGYTF.

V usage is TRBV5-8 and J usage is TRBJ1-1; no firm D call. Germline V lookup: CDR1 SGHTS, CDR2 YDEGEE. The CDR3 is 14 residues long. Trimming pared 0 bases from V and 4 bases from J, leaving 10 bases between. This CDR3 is CASSLETRLTEAFF. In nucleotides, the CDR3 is TGTGCCAGCAGCTTGGAGACCAGGCTCACTGAAGCTTTCTTT.

CDR3 region: CASSYSGAGASYEQYF. CDR3 nucleotides: TGTGCCAGCAGTTACTCGGGCGCAGGGGCCTCCTACGAGCAGTACTTC. The V and J genes are TRBV6-5 and TRBJ2-7; maybe TRBD1 (6 bases). Germline CDR1 is MNHEY and CDR2 is SVGAGI. CDR3 size: 16 residues. V dropped 0 bases and J dropped 0 bases, with 12 bases sitting between them.

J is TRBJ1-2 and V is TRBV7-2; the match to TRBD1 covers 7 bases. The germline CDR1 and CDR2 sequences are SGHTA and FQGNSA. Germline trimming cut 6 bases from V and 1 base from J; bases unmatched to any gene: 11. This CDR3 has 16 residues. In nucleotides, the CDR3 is TGTGCCAGCAGATTCAAAGGGGGCCGACTTAACTATGGCTACACCTTC. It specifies CASRFKGGRLNYGYTF.

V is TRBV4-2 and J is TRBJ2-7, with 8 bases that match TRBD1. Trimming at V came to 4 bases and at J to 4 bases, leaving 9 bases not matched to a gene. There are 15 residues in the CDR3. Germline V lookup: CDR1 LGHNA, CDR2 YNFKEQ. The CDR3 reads CASSRGGDRSYEQYF. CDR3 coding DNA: TGTGCCAGCAGCCGAGGCGGGGACAGGTCGTACGAGCAGTACTTC.

CDR3 bases: TGTGCCAGCAGCCAAGAGTCAGGGTGGGAGACCCAGTACTTC. It encodes CASSQESGWETQYF. The chain couples TRBV3-1 (or the pseudogene TRBV3-2) to TRBJ2-5, with D possibly being TRBD1 (5 bases). This CDR3 spans 14 amino acids. Trimming shortened V by 0 bases and J by 5 bases, and 10 bases separated the two germline ends. CDR1 and CDR2 (germline): LGHDT, YNNKEL (reference sequence).